This TCR beta chain was observed in a study of immune evolution from preneoplasia to lung adenocarcinoma. The method was immunoSEQ multiplex PCR; TCRdb's version includes in-frame clones alone and lacks a portion of them. The sample lists some 9,200 clones; approximately 85% were seen once. Germline values: CDR1 SGHTA, CDR2 FQGNSA. The CDR3 has 14 amino acids. V lost 5 bases and J lost 1, with 11 bases in between. The rearrangement joins TRBV7-2 to TRBJ1-1, with D uncertain. The receptor was derived from a person between 65 and 79 years old with lung adenocarcinoma. Sequenced: FFPE minimally invasive lung adenocarcinoma tissue. CDR3 residues: CASSNHPENTEAFF. Written as DNA, the CDR3 is TGTGCCAGCAGCAATCACCCAGAGAACACTGAAGCTTTCTTT.